This TCR beta chain was documented in a study of T cell repertoires in cytomegalovirus infection. This clonotype was picked up a small number of times. What it binds is unknown. One entry per CDR3 protein, called by TCRdb with MiXCR from the reads. Of 800,000 to 950,000 distinct CDR3 sequences in the sample, around a third were seen once. The sequencing used cultured CD8+ T cells from PBMCs, collected from culture after CMV antigen stimulation. The receptor's source is a human donor in good health (CMV status not recorded). Some clones in this sample may be carry-over from other donors' samples.

The CDR3 loop reads CASSLSGVLDSPLHF. The CDR3 DNA reads TGTGCCAGCAGTTTATCAGGGGTCCTCGATTCACCCCTCCACTTT. V usage is TRBV27 and J usage is TRBJ1-6, with a possible D match to TRBD1 (5 bases). With 0 bases removed from V and 8 bases from J, the gap between germline ends came to 11 bases. This CDR3 contains 15 residues. Germline V gene sequence: CDR1 MNHEY, CDR2 SMNVEV (reference sequence).